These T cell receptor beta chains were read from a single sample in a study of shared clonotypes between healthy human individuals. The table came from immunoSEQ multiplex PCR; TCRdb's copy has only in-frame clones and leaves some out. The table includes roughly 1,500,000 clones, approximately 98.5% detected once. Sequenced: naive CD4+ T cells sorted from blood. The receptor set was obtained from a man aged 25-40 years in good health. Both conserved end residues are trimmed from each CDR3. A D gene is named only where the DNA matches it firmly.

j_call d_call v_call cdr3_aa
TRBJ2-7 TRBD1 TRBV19 ASSKRTGSYEQY
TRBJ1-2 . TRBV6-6 ASSSVPSGYT
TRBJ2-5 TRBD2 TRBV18 ASSPRPGGGGETQY
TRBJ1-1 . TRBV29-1 SSGPMNTEAF
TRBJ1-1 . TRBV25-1 ASSEYEWGHSLAEAF
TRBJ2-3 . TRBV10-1 ASRSGDTQY
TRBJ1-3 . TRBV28 ASSLWRLGNTIY
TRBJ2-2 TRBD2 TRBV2 ASSPGLAGGSGELF
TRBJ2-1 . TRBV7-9 ASSRGSTSYNEQF
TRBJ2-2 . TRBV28 ASRTIRELF
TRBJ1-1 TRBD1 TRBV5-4 ASSVGQTVGNTEAF
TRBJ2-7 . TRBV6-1 ASSDLSRTVYEQY
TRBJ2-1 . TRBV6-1 ASSEYFISTDNEQF
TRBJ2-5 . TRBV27 ASSFRDQETQY
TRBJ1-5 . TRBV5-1 ATPGGINQPQH
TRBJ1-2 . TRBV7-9 ASSPGPTSNYGYT
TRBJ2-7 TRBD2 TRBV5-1 ASSFRLAGPPSYEQY
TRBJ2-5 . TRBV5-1 ASSLLNTQETQY
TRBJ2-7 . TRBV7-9 ASSSGVYEQY
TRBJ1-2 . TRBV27 ASGRGTTYGYT
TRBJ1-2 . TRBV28 ASSGDSPIAT
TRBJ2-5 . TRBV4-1 ASSQGSQETQY
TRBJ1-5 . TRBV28 ASRSIVIGPQH
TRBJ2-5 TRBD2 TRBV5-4 ASSLTSGGQETQY
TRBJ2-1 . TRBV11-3 ASGEGPNNEQF
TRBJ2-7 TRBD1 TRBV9 ASSTGQGAYEQY
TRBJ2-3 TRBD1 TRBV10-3 AIGDRTITDTQY
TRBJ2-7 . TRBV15 ATSSTGGYPSYEQY
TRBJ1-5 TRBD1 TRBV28 ASSLRQGTQPQH
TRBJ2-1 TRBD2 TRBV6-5 ASSRLAEEQF
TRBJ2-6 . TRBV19 ASSTGYSGANVLT
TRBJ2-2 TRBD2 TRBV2 ASSDPIAGGSGELF
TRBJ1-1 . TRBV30 AWRRLDPNTEAF
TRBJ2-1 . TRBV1 TSITSGRVRQGSYNEQF
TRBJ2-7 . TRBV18 ASSPRDITYEQY
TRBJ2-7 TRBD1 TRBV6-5 ASRQGARYEQY
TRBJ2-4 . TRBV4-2 ASSQPPSFDKNIQY
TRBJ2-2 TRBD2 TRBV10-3 AISESGLAGLNTGELF
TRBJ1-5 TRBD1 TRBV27 ASSYRGGNQPQH
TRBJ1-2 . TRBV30 ALEGGGQFYT
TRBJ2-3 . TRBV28 ASSLWAEMTDTQY
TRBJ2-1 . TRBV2 ASSTSSGVEQF
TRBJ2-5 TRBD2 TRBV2 ASSYRLAQETQY
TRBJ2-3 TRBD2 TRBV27 ASSKNVLAAASTDTQY
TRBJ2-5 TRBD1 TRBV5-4 ASSLQGRETQY
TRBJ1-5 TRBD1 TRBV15 ATSRDDRVGQPQH
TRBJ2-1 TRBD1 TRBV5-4 ASSLLTGGYNEQF
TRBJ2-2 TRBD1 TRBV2 ASRADRGNTGELF
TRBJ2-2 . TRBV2 ASSDIGRVVGELF
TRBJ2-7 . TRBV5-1 ASSLGRGEVREQY
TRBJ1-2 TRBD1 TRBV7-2 ASSSVDRASYGYT
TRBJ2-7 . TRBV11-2 ASSQGRSSYEQY